What follows describes a single T cell receptor beta chain. MiXCR, applied by TCRdb to the 5' RACE reads, yields one record per CDR3 protein. The sample holds about 520,000 distinct CDR3 sequences, around 20% seen once. The CDR3 runs 13 residues. J was trimmed by 4 bases and V by 9 bases; bases with no gene match: 4. Germline loops: CDR1 MNHEY, CDR2 SVGEGT. This sample was taken from a study of identical twins. The sample was also linked to a second study, of T cells expressing NK-cell markers.

The TCR originated in a woman between 18 and 29 years old in good health. The gene calls are TRBV6-2 or TRBV6-3 and TRBJ2-1; 9 nucleotides align to TRBD2. Material for sequencing was CD4+ T cells sorted from blood. The CDR3 coding sequence is TGTGCCAGTCTTCTAGCGGGGTACAATGAGCAGTTCTTC. Translating gives CASLLAGYNEQFF.